These 29 T cell receptor beta chains came from one sample sequenced in a study of vaccination effects on CD4 cells after COVID-19. Before sequencing took place, the ViraFEST assay used viral peptide pools to expand antigen-specific CD4+ T cells. When around nine days of culture had elapsed, CD4+ T cells were isolated. Having tested negative for nucleocapsid antibodies, the vaccine recipients showed no prior SARS-CoV-2 infection. This table comes from immunoSEQ multiplex PCR, and its TCRdb copy is limited to in-frame clones, with some not included. The sample gives tens of thousands of clones, around 75% of which show up once; roughly a fifth is in the top ten. No antigen has been assigned to these receptors. The specimen comprised CD4+ T cells from PBMCs cultured with HCoV-NL63 spike peptides, sampled before COVID-19 vaccination. The receptors derive from a human donor who received a COVID-19 vaccine.

The chain uses TRBV6-5 and TRBJ1-5; TRBD1 aligns across 8 bases. This CDR3 comprises 15 residues. Germline V gene sequence: CDR1 MNHEY, CDR2 SVGAGI. J gave up 6 bases and V 2 bases, and 6 bases lay outside the gene matches. The CDR3 spells CASSYGQGPGQPQHF. For the CDR3, the DNA is TGTGCCAGCAGTTACGGACAGGGCCCGGGTCAGCCCCAGCATTTT.

In its sample, this clone was seen once. The chain couples TRBV30 to TRBJ2-2; D unclear. The CDR3 has 13 amino acids. Germline V lookup: CDR1 GTSNPN, CDR2 SVGIG (reference sequence). Trimming took off 8 bases at V and 5 bases at J, with 15 bases between the two ends. In DNA, the CDR3 is TGTGCCCTAAGGCCTTATGGGACCGGGGAGCTGTTTTTT. As protein: CALRPYGTGELFF.

This clone was observed a single time. The chain is built from TRBV9 and TRBJ1-3; no clear D. The V end lost 0 bases, the J end lost 2 bases, and 9 bases lay between the germline ends. CDR3 length: 15 residues. CDR1 is SGDLS and CDR2 is YYNGEE in the germline V gene. CDR3 nucleotides: TGTGCCAGCAGCGTAGAATTCGGCACTGGAAACACCATATATTTT. Amino acid sequence: CASSVEFGTGNTIYF.

This clone was detected only a few times. CDR3 in DNA: TGTGCCAGCAGCTTGAAGGGACAGAACTATGGCTACACCTTC. It codes for CASSLKGQNYGYTF. The rearrangement uses TRBV5-4 and TRBJ1-2; 7 bases are a match to TRBD1. V gave up 1 base and J gave up 2 bases; unmatched junction bases: 2. This CDR3 contains 14 residues. The germline V gene has CDR1 SGHNT and CDR2 YYREEE (reference sequence).

The chain links TRBV6-5 to TRBJ2-7, with 11 bases matching TRBD1. CDR3 size: 16 residues. V was clipped by 0 bases and J by 6 bases; unmatched bases: 7. Per germline, CDR1 MNHEY and CDR2 SVGAGI. The CDR3 DNA reads TGTGCCAGCAGTTACTCCCCCGGAGGGACAGGGGGCGAGCAGTACTTC. This gives the protein CASSYSPGGTGGEQYF.

This chain connects TRBV7-2 to TRBJ2-1; 8 bases fit TRBD1. V lost 6 bases and J lost 5; bases outside the gene matches: 9. Germline assignment: CDR1 SGHTA and CDR2 FQGNSA. CDR3 length equals 15 residues. Here the CDR3 reads CASSPVQGADNEQFF. The CDR3 nucleotides are TGTGCCAGCAGTCCCGTCCAGGGGGCGGACAATGAGCAGTTCTTC. The entire variable domain, with the rest obtained from reference TRBV7-2 and TRBJ2-1, is as follows: GAGVSQSPSNKVTEKGKDVELRCDPISGHTALYWYRQSLGQGLEFLIYFQGNSAPDKSGLPSDRFSAERTGGSVSTLTIQRTQQEDSAVYLCASSPVQGADNEQFFGPGTRLTVL.

The chain couples TRBV19 to TRBJ1-5; D call uncertain. V gave up 5 bases and J gave up 1 base, with 12 bases separating them. The CDR3 has 15 residues. CDR1 is LNHDA, CDR2 SQIVND, per germline (reference sequence). The CDR3, as DNA: TGTGCCAGTAGTCGGGAAAGAGTAAGCAATCAGCCCCAGCATTTT. Translating gives CASSRERVSNQPQHF.

To note about this clone: Mismatch with germline at one junction end may stem from a read error. The CDR3 spells CASSQATNPRASF. Here the CDR3 DNA reads TGTGCCAGCAGCCAAGCGACGAACCCCAGGGCGTCCTTC. The J gene is TRBJ2-7, the V gene TRBV7-2; D might be TRBD1 (5 bases). This CDR3 is built from 13 residues. Germline lookup yields CDR1 SGHTA and CDR2 FQGNSA.

The CDR3 DNA follows: TGTGCCACCAGCAGAGAAGAATTCTCTGGAAACACCATATATTTT. Residues: CATSREEFSGNTIYF. The chain has TRBV15 and TRBJ1-3; unclear D gene. Trimming cost V 0 bases and J 0 bases, with 6 bases left between them. Germline V lookup: CDR1 LNHNV, CDR2 YYDKDF (reference sequence). This CDR3 has 15 amino acids.

The V call is TRBV6-5, the J call TRBJ1-1, with 9 positions matching TRBD1. CDR3 length equals 15 residues. V lost 5 bases and J lost 6; bases outside the gene matches: 10. Germline CDR1 reads MNHEY; CDR2 reads SVGAGI. The CDR3 protein is CASSPTGGVMAEAFF. Here the CDR3 DNA reads TGTGCCAGCAGTCCTACAGGGGGCGTGATGGCTGAAGCTTTCTTT.

The J gene is TRBJ2-7, the V gene TRBV29-1; tentatively, D is TRBD1 or TRBD2 (5 bases each). Germline loops: CDR1 SQVTM, CDR2 ANQGSEA. The CDR3 sequence is 11 residues long. Deletions cut 6 bases from V and 2 bases from J, with 8 bases between. CDR3 in DNA: TGCAGCGTCGGGACCACCTACGAGCAGTACTTC. Amino acids: CSVGTTYEQYF.

CDR3 DNA: TGTGCCAGCAGCTACGGGGGGAGCAATCAGCCCCAGCATTTT. This gives the protein CASSYGGSNQPQHF. This chain connects TRBV6-5 to TRBJ1-5; D possibly corresponds to TRBD1 (5 bases). CDR1 and CDR2 (germline): MNHEY, SVGAGI. The CDR3 is made up of 14 amino acids. Trimming stripped 6 bases from V and 1 base from J, with 10 bases between.

The chain combines TRBV9 with TRBJ2-1, with D unclear. The CDR3 runs to 11 residues. Germline V CDR1 and CDR2: SGDLS, YYNGEE. Trimming stripped 3 bases from V and 6 bases from J, with 4 bases between. In DNA form, the CDR3 reads TGTGCCAGCAGCGCCGCCAATGAGCAGTTCTTC. This gives the protein CASSAANEQFF. Complete variable domain (other parts from reference TRBV9 and TRBJ2-1): DSGVTQTPKHLITATGQRVTLRCSPRSGDLSVYWYQQSLDQGLQFLIQYYNGEERAKGNILERFSAQQFPDLHSELNLSSLELGDSALYFCASSAANEQFFGPGTRLTVL.

The rearrangement joins TRBV30 to TRBJ1-3; D remains ambiguous. The CDR3 contains 14 residues. The germline V and J ends were trimmed by 1 base and 0 bases, with 7 bases remaining between them. Germline CDR1 is GTSNPN and CDR2 is SVGIG (reference sequence). The chain's CDR3 is CAWSAGISGNTIYF. The CDR3 bases are TGTGCCTGGAGTGCTGGCATCTCTGGAAACACCATATATTTT.

CDR3 nucleotide sequence: TGCGCCAGCAGCTTGGTTGGTCGCAGGGCAATCACTGAAGCTTTCTTT. Translation gives CASSLVGRRAITEAFF. The J gene is TRBJ1-1, the V gene TRBV5-1; the D gene is possibly TRBD1 (5 bases). The CDR3 runs to 16 residues. Between the trimmed V and J ends, which lost 0 bases and 4 bases, there was a span of 16 bases. CDR1 is SGHRS, CDR2 YFSETQ, per germline.

The chain is built from TRBV28 and TRBJ1-1; D is uncertain. V was cut by 9 bases and J by 4 bases, with 9 bases left in between. Germline CDR1 is MDHEN and CDR2 is SYDVKM. The CDR3 sequence is 11 residues long. CDR3 DNA sequence: TGTGCCAGTGGGGAGGGCACTGAAGCTTTCTTT. The encoded protein is CASGEGTEAFF. The full variable domain, its missing parts supplied by reference TRBV28 and TRBJ1-1, is DVKVTQSSRYLVKRTGEKVFLECVQDMDHENMFWYRQDPGLGLRLIYFSYDVKMKEKGDIPEGYSVSREKKERFSLILESASTNQTSMYLCASGEGTEAFFGQGTRLTVV.

V and J are TRBV7-8 and TRBJ2-7; no firm D call. Trimming stripped 5 bases from V and 1 base from J, with 9 bases between. Per the germline V gene, CDR1 is SGHVS and CDR2 is FQNEAQ. The CDR3 runs 13 residues. The CDR3, as DNA: TGTGCCAGCAGCGGACGGGCGTCCTACGAGCAGTACTTC. This encodes CASSGRASYEQYF.

CDR3 residues: CASSPRQGPTLHF. The CDR3 nucleotides read TGTGCCAGCAGCCCCCGACAGGGACCCACCCTCCACTTT. V and J are TRBV7-2 and TRBJ1-6; 7 bases are shared with TRBD1. Germline V gene sequence: CDR1 SGHTA, CDR2 FQGNSA. The CDR3 spans 13 residues. V was pared by 5 bases and J by 14 bases, with 9 bases of the junction left unmatched.

The gene calls are TRBV19 and TRBJ2-2; D is possibly TRBD1 (5 bases). The CDR3 spans 15 residues. Germline CDR1 LNHDA, CDR2 SQIVND (reference sequence). V shed 4 bases and J shed 4 bases, with 13 bases lying between them. The CDR3 here is CASSTMGRGTGELFF. The CDR3 DNA follows: TGTGCCAGTAGTACAATGGGGCGCGGCACCGGGGAGCTGTTTTTT.

This clone has a handful of counts. The chain uses TRBV5-4 and TRBJ2-2, with 9 positions matching TRBD2. CDR3 length: 17 residues. Unmatched junction bases numbered 14, after V lost 4 bases and J lost 7 bases. CDR1 SGHNT and CDR2 YYREEE come from the germline V gene (reference sequence). CDR3 region: CASSPPAGGGRGGELFF. The CDR3 DNA is TGTGCCAGCAGCCCCCCCGCGGGAGGCGGGAGGGGCGGGGAGCTGTTTTTT.

The CDR3 sequence is CASSQEGTGREKLFF. CDR3 bases: TGTGCCAGCAGCCAAGAGGGGACAGGGCGGGAAAAACTGTTTTTT. The rearrangement uses TRBV7-9 and TRBJ1-4, with TRBD1 identical over 9 bases. V trimming: 5 bases; J trimming: 8 bases; junction bases outside the gene matches: 9. Germline CDR1 SEHNR, CDR2 FQNEAQ (reference sequence). This CDR3 is 15 amino acids long.

The chain has TRBV28 and TRBJ1-1; D is uncertain. This CDR3 comprises 13 residues. Germline loops: CDR1 MDHEN, CDR2 SYDVKM. Trimming took 8 bases from V and 0 from J, leaving 10 bases between them. CDR3 DNA sequence: TGTGCCAGCCGCCGTGTCATGAACACTGAAGCTTTCTTT. It translates to CASRRVMNTEAFF.

The genes are TRBV5-1 and TRBJ1-6; D is unresolved. Germline V gives CDR1 SGHRS, CDR2 YFSETQ. The V end lost 5 bases, the J end lost 5 bases, and 8 bases lay between the germline ends. CDR3 length: 13 residues. The CDR3 loop is CASRQVDNSPLHF. In DNA form, the CDR3 reads TGCGCCAGCAGGCAGGTCGATAATTCACCCCTCCACTTT. Looking up the rest from reference TRBV5-1 and TRBJ1-6 gives the full variable domain: KAGVTQTPRYLIKTRGQQVTLSCSPISGHRSVSWYQQTPGQGLQFLFEYFSETQRNKGNFPGRFSGRQFSNSRSEMNVSTLELGDSALYLCASRQVDNSPLHFGNGTRLTVT.

This rearrangement joins TRBV5-1 to TRBJ2-1, with D possibly matching TRBD2 (5 bases). CDR3 size: 17 residues. The V end lost 0 bases, the J end lost 5 bases, and 18 bases lay between the germline ends. Germline lookup yields CDR1 SGHRS and CDR2 YFSETQ. CDR3 DNA: TGCGCCAGCAGCTTGGCTAAAGGGAGCGATCTGCACAATGAGCAGTTCTTC. This sequence encodes CASSLAKGSDLHNEQFF.

This chain joins TRBV5-4 and TRBJ2-5; D is perhaps TRBD2 (5 bases). CDR3 length: 14 residues. The V gene's germline CDR1 is SGHNT and CDR2 YYREEE (reference sequence). V lost 0 bases to trimming and J lost 5 bases, with 11 bases between them. CDR3 bases: TGTGCCAGCAGCTTGGGTACTAGAGCGGAGACCCAGTACTTC. Its protein product is CASSLGTRAETQYF.

This clone was seen only a few times. This chain joins TRBV15 and TRBJ2-7; unclear D gene. The CDR3 sequence is 12 residues long. V was trimmed by 0 bases and J by 6 bases, leaving 6 bases between them. The germline V gene encodes CDR1 LNHNV and CDR2 YYDKDF (reference sequence). The CDR3 protein is CATSRDFSEQYF. Written as DNA, the CDR3 is TGTGCCACCAGCAGAGACTTCTCCGAGCAGTACTTC.

The chain combines TRBV3-1 (or the pseudogene TRBV3-2) with TRBJ2-1; 8 bases align to TRBD2. V lost 0 bases, J lost 2 bases, and 3 bases stayed unmatched. CDR3 size: 16 residues. Per germline, CDR1 LGHDT and CDR2 YNNKEL (reference sequence). CDR3 sequence reads: CASSQEAGGTYNEQFF. The DNA of the CDR3 is TGTGCCAGCAGCCAAGAGGCGGGAGGTACCTACAATGAGCAGTTCTTC.

Only a few counts were recorded for this clone. The chain carries TRBV19 and TRBJ1-2; the D is unclear. Germline CDR1 LNHDA, CDR2 SQIVND (reference sequence). The CDR3 is 12 residues long. The V end lost 6 bases, the J end lost 0 bases, and 5 bases lay between the germline ends. The CDR3 DNA sequence: TGTGCCAGTAGGGGCCCTAACTATGGCTACACCTTC. This translates into CASRGPNYGYTF.

Only a few counts were recorded for this clone. The chain recombines TRBV4-1 with TRBJ2-1, with D hard to call. CDR3 length equals 15 residues. The germline V gene has CDR1 MGHRA and CDR2 YSYEKL. Trimming left V 0 bases short and J 0 bases short, with 6 bases between. The CDR3 DNA reads as TGCGCCAGCAGCCAAGATAGTAGCTCCTACAATGAGCAGTTCTTC. Amino acids: CASSQDSSSYNEQFF.